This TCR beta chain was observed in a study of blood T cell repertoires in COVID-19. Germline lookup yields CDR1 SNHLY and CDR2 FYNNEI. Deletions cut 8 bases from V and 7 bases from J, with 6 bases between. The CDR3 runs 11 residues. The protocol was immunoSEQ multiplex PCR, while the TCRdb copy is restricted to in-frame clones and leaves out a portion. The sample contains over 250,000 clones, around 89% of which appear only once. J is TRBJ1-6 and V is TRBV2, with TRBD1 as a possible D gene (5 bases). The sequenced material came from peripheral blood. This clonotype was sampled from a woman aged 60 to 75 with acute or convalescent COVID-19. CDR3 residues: CASGANSPLHF. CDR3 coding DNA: TGTGCCAGCGGGGCAAATTCACCCCTCCACTTT.